Here is one T cell receptor beta chain with its context. This specimen comes from a study of T cells of healthy individuals. Via MiXCR, TCRdb re-called the 5' RACE reads, giving one row per CDR3 protein. The repertoire holds nearly 100,000 distinct CDR3 sequences, with 17% as singletons. Trimming shortened V by 5 bases and J by 2 bases, and 16 bases separated the two germline ends. The CDR3 is 16 amino acids. Germline V gene lookup returns CDR1 MNHNS and CDR2 SASEGT. The genes are TRBV6-1 and TRBJ1-5, with D perhaps matching TRBD1 (6 bases). This receptor was obtained from a human donor in good health. The CDR3 spells CASSRAEGVGNQPQHF. Written as DNA, the CDR3 is TGTGCCAGCAGTCGGGCAGAGGGGGTCGGCAATCAGCCCCAGCATTTT.